This T cell receptor (beta chain) was profiled in a study of immune evolution from preneoplasia to lung adenocarcinoma. Study-level points and caveats: Later-stage lesions seemingly showed higher T cell density and diversity than normal lung.

Patients had resection in Japan or China between the mid-2010s and the late 2010s. H&E slides confirmed each diagnosis, reviewed by two pathologists independently. After pathologic assessment, macro-dissection selected premalignant or tumor cells for extraction. The J segment lost 2 bases and the V segment lost 6 bases, leaving 2 bases of the junction unmatched. The germline CDR1 and CDR2 sequences are SQVTM and ANQGSEA. CDR3 length equals 13 residues. Points on this clone: Its antigen is currently unknown.

Here immunoSEQ multiplex PCR was the method, and the copy in TCRdb shows in-frame clones only, minus some. This table holds fewer than 9,500 clones, roughly 80% found once. J is TRBJ2-7 and V is TRBV29-1, with 12 bases fitting TRBD1. The origin of this receptor is a donor at least 70 years old with lung adenocarcinoma. Sample: FFPE minimally invasive lung adenocarcinoma tissue. The CDR3 here is CSVGQGATYEQYF. Here the CDR3 DNA reads TGCAGCGTGGGACAGGGGGCCACCTACGAGCAGTACTTC.